This entry is about one TCR beta chain. Its antigen is unknown. No much larger clone exists at a distance of one base, and base qualities are not known. Flow cytometry had shown CD8+CD57+ cell expansion in the patients selected for sequencing. All patients had severe acquired aplastic anemia diagnosed by International Study of Aplastic Anemia and Agranulocytosis and Camitta criteria. At the time blood was sampled, none of the patients had received any therapy. The study deep-sequenced TCR repertoires of sorted CD4+ and CD8+ blood T cells from severe aplastic anemia patients and healthy subjects. Patients were enrolled under clinicaltrials.gov protocols 00001620, 01623167, 00001397, 00071045, 00081523 and 00961064 in the USA. Ficoll-Paque density gradient centrifugation was used to isolate peripheral blood mononuclear cells. Before DNA extraction, CD4+ and CD8+ T cells were sorted by FACS or by magnetic beads.

This entry comes from a study of CD8+CD57+ T cells in acquired aplastic anemia (dated by TCRdb to the late 2010s). For context, the study as a whole: DNA extracted from sorted CD4+ and CD8+ cells had a mean of around 3.3 ug, with a range of roughly 0.18 to 27.4 ug. CD8+CD57+ expansion was defined as a frequency above the mean frequency observed in healthy subjects.

Trimming accounts for 0 bases at V and 1 base at J, while the number of junction bases matched to no gene is 2. Taken from the germline V gene, the CDR1 and CDR2 loops are SGDLS and YYNGEE. Counted from cysteine to phenylalanine, this CDR3 has 15 amino acids. Just the 45-base CDR3 DNA is kept, in frame starting at base 1. Points the paper makes about the study in general: Although 25 to 30 CD8+ CDR3 sequences were shared by patients and controls, these sequences appeared highly expressed in patients and within the immunodominant clones of patients. Between patients and healthy controls, no significant difference in CD8+ Simpson's diversity was found (P=0.060).

Genomic DNA was used as template for profiling of TCR beta VDJ combinations and CDR3 sequences. TCR repertoire sequencing was run on an Illumina HiSeq 2000. The authors' pipeline ran thus. Repertoires were assessed using TRBV/TRBJ rearrangement plots, CDR3 size and DJ length profiles, and Simpson's diversity index. The most abundant DNA sequence in the deep sequencing data was taken as the immunodominant clone. CDR3 amino acid sequences were checked for sharing between subjects and were compared against published repertoires and the VDJdb database. Starting from the raw public reads, TCRdb applied fastp trimming at Q25, assembled clones with MiXCR and retained in-frame beta chains. Merged by CDR3 protein, the rows form single entries marked with the most common genes and DNA. V and J calls and clone size were set by TCRdb, not the authors. Here the sample has about 160,000 distinct CDR3 sequences; around half occur a single time. The ten largest clones take up approximately 3% of the sample.

The material sequenced was sorted CD4+, CD8+, or CD8+CD57+ T cells (not recorded which) from PBMCs. This receptor chain uses TRBV9 and TRBJ2-3, with 7 middle bases fitting TRBD2. This clonotype was sampled from a human donor with aplastic anemia. The nucleotide sequence is TGTGCCAGCAGCGTAGAGGGAGGGCGCACAGATACGCAGTATTTT. Protein translation: CASSVEGGRTDTQYF.